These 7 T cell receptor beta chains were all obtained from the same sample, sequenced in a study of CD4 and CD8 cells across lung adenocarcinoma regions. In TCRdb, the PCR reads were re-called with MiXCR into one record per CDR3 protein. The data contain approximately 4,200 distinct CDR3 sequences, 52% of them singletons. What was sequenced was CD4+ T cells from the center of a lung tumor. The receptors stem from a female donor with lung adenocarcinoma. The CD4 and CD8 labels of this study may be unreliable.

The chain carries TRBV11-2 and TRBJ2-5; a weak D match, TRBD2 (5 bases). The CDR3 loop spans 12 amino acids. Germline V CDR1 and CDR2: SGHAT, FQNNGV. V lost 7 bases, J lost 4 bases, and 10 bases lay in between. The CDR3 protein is CASTPGLETQYF. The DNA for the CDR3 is TGTGCCAGCACCCCGGGGTTAGAGACCCAGTACTTC.

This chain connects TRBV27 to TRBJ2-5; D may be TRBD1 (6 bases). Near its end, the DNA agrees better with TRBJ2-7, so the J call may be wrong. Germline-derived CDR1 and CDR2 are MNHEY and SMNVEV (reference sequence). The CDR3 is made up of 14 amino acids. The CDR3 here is CASSFGRGYYEQYF. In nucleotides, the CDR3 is TGTGCCAGCAGTTTTGGTAGGGGGTACTACGAGCAGTACTTC.

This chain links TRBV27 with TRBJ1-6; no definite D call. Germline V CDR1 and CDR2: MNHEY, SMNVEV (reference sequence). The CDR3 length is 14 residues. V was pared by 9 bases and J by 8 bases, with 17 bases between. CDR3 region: CASRQVGLYSPLHF. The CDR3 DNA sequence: TGTGCCAGTCGCCAGGTCGGGCTATATTCACCCCTCCACTTT.

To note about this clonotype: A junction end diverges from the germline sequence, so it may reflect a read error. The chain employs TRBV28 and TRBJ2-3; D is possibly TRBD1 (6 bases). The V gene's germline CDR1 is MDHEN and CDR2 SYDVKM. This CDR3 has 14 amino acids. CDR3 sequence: CASSTRGDTDIQYF. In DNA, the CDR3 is TGTGCCAGCTCGACCAGGGGAGACACAGACATTCAGTATTTC.

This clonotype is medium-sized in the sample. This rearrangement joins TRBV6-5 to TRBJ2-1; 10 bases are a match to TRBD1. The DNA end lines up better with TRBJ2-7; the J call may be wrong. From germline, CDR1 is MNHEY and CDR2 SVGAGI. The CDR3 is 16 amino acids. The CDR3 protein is CASSYPGTGALLEQYF. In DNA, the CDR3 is TGTGCCAGCAGTTACCCCGGGACAGGGGCCCTTCTCGAGCAGTACTTC.

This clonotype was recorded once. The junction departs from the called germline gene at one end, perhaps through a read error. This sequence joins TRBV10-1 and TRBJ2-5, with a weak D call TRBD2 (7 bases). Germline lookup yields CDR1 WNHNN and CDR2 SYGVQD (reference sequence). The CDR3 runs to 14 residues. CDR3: CAGRGGRDQEAQYF. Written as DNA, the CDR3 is TGCGCGGGGCGCGGGGGCCGAGACCAAGAGGCCCAGTACTTC.

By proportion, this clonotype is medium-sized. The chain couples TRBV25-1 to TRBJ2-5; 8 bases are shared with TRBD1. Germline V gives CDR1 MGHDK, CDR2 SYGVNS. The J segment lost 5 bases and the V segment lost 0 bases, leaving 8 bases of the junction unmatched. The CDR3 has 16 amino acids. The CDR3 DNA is TGTGCCAGCAGTGAATACAGGACAGGGCGCACGGAGACCCAGTACTTC. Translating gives CASSEYRTGRTETQYF. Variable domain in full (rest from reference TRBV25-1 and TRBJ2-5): EADIYQTPRYLVIGTGKKITLECSQTMGHDKMYWYQQDPGMELHLIHYSYGVNSTEKGDLSSESTVSRIRTEHFPLTLESARPSHTSQYLCASSEYRTGRTETQYFGPGTRLLVL.